The 6 T cell receptor beta chains given below trace back to one sample, sequenced in a study of T cell responses to AZD1222 COVID-19 vaccine. Method: immunoSEQ multiplex PCR; TCRdb's copy keeps in-frame clones and lacks some. The sample consists of roughly 120,000 clones, less than 90% of them appearing once. The input for sequencing was peripheral blood, taken on day 0 of AZD1222 vaccination. The receptors stem from an adult in good health.

The V gene is TRBV19, the J gene TRBJ1-6; possibly TRBD1 for D (5 bases). CDR1 is LNHDA and CDR2 is SQIVND in the germline V gene (reference sequence). The V end was cut by 6 bases, the J end by 8 bases, with 17 bases between. The CDR3 is 15 residues long. CDR3 DNA sequence: TGTGCCAGTAGCAGCCCGGCAGGGTGGGATTCACCCCTCCACTTT. As protein: CASSSPAGWDSPLHF.

The gene calls are TRBV3-1 (or the pseudogene TRBV3-2) and TRBJ1-3; weak D call: TRBD1 (6 bases). V dropped 5 bases and J dropped 2 bases, with 10 bases sitting between them. This CDR3 has 14 residues. Per germline, CDR1 LGHDT and CDR2 YNNKEL (reference sequence). CDR3 in DNA: TGTGCCAGCAGCAAACAGGGTCCTGGAAACACCATATATTTT. Residues: CASSKQGPGNTIYF.

This chain connects TRBV5-1 to TRBJ1-1; D is undetermined. Germline CDR1 SGHRS, CDR2 YFSETQ. The CDR3 consists of 15 residues. Trimming removed 0 bases at V and 3 bases at J, with 12 bases between. CDR3 loop: CASSLEPYSDTEAFF. The CDR3 DNA sequence: TGCGCCAGCAGCTTGGAGCCGTATTCGGACACTGAAGCTTTCTTT.

This clone was observed a handful of times. J is TRBJ2-2 and V is TRBV27; D could derive from TRBD1 or TRBD2 (6 bases each). Germline V lookup: CDR1 MNHEY, CDR2 SMNVEV (reference sequence). Trimming cost V 6 bases and J 4 bases, with 18 bases left between them. CDR3 length: 16 amino acids. CDR3 region: CASSPLLRGATGELFF. The CDR3 nucleotides are TGTGCCAGCAGCCCTCTGTTGAGGGGGGCCACCGGGGAGCTGTTTTTT.

The J gene is TRBJ1-1, the V gene TRBV27, with D maybe TRBD1 (5 bases). Germline CDR1 and CDR2: MNHEY and SMNVEV (reference sequence). The CDR3 spans 13 residues. V lost 3 bases and J lost 8, with 13 bases in between. CDR3 amino acids: CASSLVGVAEAFF. The CDR3 DNA reads TGTGCCAGCAGTTTGGTGGGGGTTGCAGAAGCTTTCTTT.

This clone was seen more than once but under ten times. The chain joins TRBV16 to TRBJ1-1; D may be TRBD1 (5 bases). V was cut by 4 bases and J by 2 bases, with 11 bases left in between. The CDR3 runs to 14 residues. Germline V gene data show CDR1 as KGHSY and CDR2 as FQNENV. The DNA of the CDR3 is TGTGCCAGCAGCCCTTTCGACAGAAACACTGAAGCTTTCTTT. Translated: CASSPFDRNTEAFF. The variable domain in full, with the rest retrieved from reference TRBV16 and TRBJ1-1, is GEEVAQTPKHLVRGEGQKAKLYCAPIKGHSYVFWYQQVLKNEFKFLISFQNENVFDETGMPKERFSAKCLPNSPCSLEIQATKLEDSAVYFCASSPFDRNTEAFFGQGTRLTVV.